The table lists the clone carrying this T cell receptor (beta chain) with a count of one. The V segment lost 6 bases and the J segment 2 bases; nucleotides outside the gene matches: 12. Germline V gene lookup returns CDR1 KGHSH and CDR2 LQKENI. The CDR3 is 17 residues long. The assay was immunoSEQ multiplex PCR, and TCRdb's table has in-frame clones only and misses some. The table has a few hundred thousand clones, more than 75% seen once. Participant age was roughly 18 to 89 years, and participants resided in 25 or so US areas. In assigning cohorts, the study relied on participant-reported clinical history. This entry is derived from a study of blood T cell repertoires in COVID-19. Study information: From T cells, B-cell-depleted T cells, or PBMCs came the material, which was cDNA or gDNA.

This receptor was obtained from a woman aged 55 to 70 in a cohort exposed to, infected with or recovered from COVID-19 (not recorded which). The sample consisted of PBMCs or T cells enriched from blood (not recorded which). V usage is TRBV18 and J usage is TRBJ2-5; 10 nucleotides agree with TRBD2. CDR3 region: CASSPRPTSGVQETQYF. As DNA, the CDR3 is TGTGCCAGCTCTCCTCGCCCAACTAGCGGGGTTCAAGAGACCCAGTACTTC. Full variable domain (missing parts from reference TRBV18 and TRBJ2-5): NAGVMQNPRHLVRRRGQEARLRCSPMKGHSHVYWYRQLPEEGLKFMVYLQKENIIDESGMPKERFSAEFPKEGPSILRIQQVVRGDSAAYFCASSPRPTSGVQETQYFGPGTRLLVL.